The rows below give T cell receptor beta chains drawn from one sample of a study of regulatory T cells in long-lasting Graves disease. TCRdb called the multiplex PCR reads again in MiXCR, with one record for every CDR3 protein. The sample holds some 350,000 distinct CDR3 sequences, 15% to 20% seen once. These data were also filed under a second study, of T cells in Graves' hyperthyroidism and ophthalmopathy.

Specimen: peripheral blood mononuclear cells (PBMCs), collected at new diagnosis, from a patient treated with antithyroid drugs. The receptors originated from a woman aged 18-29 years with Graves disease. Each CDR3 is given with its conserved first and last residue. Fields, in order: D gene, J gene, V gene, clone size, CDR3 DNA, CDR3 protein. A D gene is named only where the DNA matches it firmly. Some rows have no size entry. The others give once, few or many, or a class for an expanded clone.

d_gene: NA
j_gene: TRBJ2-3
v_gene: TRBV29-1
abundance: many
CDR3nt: TGCAGCGCCGACGCGGAAAGTGCGTGGGATACGCAGTATTTT
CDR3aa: CSADAESAWDTQYF

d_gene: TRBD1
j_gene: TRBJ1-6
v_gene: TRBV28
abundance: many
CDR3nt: TGTGCCAGCCAAGGGACAGTGCTCTCCTATAATTCACCCCTCCACTTT
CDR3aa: CASQGTVLSYNSPLHF

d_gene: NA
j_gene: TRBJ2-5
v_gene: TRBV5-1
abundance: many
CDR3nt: TGCGCCAGCAGCTTGGCCGAAGGACCTTTGACCCAGTACTTC
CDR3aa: CASSLAEGPLTQYF

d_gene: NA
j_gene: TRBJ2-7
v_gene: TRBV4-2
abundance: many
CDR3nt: TGTGCCAGCAGCCAAGAGGCTAGCGCATGGGCCGAGCAGTACTTC
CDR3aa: CASSQEASAWAEQYF

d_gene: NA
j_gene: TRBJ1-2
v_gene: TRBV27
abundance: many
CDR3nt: TGTGCCAGCAGTCTGTCCAGGAACAATAACTATGGCTACACCTTC
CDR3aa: CASSLSRNNNYGYTF

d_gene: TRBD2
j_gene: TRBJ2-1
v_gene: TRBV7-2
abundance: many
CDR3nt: TGTGCCAGCAGCTTCTCTAGCGGGGATTACAATGAGCAGTTCTTC
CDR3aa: CASSFSSGDYNEQFF

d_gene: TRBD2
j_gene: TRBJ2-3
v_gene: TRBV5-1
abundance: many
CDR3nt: TGCGCCAGCAGCCCACTTCGAGAGACTAGCGGCAACACAGATACGCAGTATTTT
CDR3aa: CASSPLRETSGNTDTQYF

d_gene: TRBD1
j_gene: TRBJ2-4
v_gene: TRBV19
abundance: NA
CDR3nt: TGTGCCAGTAGTATAGATGTAGGGGGCCCGGACATTCAGTACTTC
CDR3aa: CASSIDVGGPDIQYF

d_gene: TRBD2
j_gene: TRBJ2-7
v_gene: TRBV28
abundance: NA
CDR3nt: TGTGCCAGCAGTTTAACTAGCGGGAGCCGACGGGGTCTCTACGAGCAGTACTTC
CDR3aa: CASSLTSGSRRGLYEQYF

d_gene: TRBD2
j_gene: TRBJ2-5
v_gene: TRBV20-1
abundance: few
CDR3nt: TGCAGTGCTAGGGGTTTAGCGGGAGGACTTTATGAGACCCAGTACTTC
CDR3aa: CSARGLAGGLYETQYF

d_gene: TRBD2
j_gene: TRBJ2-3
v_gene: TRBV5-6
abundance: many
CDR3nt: TGTGCCAGCAGAGAAACTAGCGGGGGGTTGGCAGATACGCAGTATTTT
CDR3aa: CASRETSGGLADTQYF

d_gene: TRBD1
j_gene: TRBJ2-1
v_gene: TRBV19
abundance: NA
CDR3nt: TGTGCCAGTAGTATAGGCATGGGTCTACAGGGGGCGTTTGGCGAAACGTACAATGAGCAGTTCTTC
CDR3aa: CASSIGMGLQGAFGETYNEQFF

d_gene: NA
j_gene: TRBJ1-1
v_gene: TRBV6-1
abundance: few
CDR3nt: TGTGCCAGCAGTGAAGACTTGGACGGCCCGATGAACACTGAAGCTTTCTTT
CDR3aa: CASSEDLDGPMNTEAFF

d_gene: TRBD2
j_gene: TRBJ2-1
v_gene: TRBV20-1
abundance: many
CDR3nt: TGCAGTGCTAGAGCGCCGACTAGCGGGGTATACAATGAGCAGTTCTTC
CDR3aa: CSARAPTSGVYNEQFF

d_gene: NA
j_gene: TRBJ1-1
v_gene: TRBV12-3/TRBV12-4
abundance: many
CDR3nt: TGTGCCAGCAGTCCGCAAGTTAACACTGAAGCTTTCTTT
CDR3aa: CASSPQVNTEAFF

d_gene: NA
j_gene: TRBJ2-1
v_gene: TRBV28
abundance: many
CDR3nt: TGTGCCAGCAGTTTTTTCGCCTACAATGAGCAGTTCTTC
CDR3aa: CASSFFAYNEQFF

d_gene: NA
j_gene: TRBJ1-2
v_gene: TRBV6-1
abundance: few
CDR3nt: TGTGCCAGCAGCTCAGGGTCCGGGGGTAACTATGGCTACACCTTC
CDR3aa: CASSSGSGGNYGYTF

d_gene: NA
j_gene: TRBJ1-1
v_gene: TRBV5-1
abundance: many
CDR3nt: TGCGCCAGCAGCTTGGCCGGGATACCGAACACTGAAGCTTTCTTT
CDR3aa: CASSLAGIPNTEAFF

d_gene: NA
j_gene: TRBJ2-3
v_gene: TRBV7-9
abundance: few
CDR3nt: TGTGCCAGCAGCCCCAAAGAGAACACAGATACGCAGTATTTT
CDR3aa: CASSPKENTDTQYF

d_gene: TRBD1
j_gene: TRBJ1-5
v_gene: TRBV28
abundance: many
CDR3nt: TGTGCCAGCAGTTTCACAGGGGGGGGGCATAGCAATCAGCCCCAGCATTTT
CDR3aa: CASSFTGGGHSNQPQHF

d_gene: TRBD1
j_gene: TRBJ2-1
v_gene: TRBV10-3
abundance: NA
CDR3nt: TGTGCCATCACCCGGACAGGGATGGGCGATGAGCAGTTCTTC
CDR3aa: CAITRTGMGDEQFF

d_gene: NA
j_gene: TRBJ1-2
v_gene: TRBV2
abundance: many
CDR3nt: TGTGCCAGCAGTCGGACAAAGAACTATGGCTACACCTTC
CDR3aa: CASSRTKNYGYTF

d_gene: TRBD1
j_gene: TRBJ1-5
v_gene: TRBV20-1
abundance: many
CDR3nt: TGCAGTGCTAGACCGACAGGGGGCGCGGATAGCAATCAGCCCCAGCATTTT
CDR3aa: CSARPTGGADSNQPQHF

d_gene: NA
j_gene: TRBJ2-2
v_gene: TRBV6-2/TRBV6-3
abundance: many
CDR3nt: TGTGCCAGCAGTTACTCGGCGCGGGACTCGAACACCGGGGAGCTGTTTTTT
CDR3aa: CASSYSARDSNTGELFF

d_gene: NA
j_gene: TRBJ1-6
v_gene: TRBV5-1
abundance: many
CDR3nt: TGCGCCAGCAGCCCGGGGACCGATCCACGCGGGAATTCACCCCTCCACTTT
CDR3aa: CASSPGTDPRGNSPLHF

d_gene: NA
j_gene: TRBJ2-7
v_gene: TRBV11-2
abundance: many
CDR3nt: TGTGCCAGCAGCTCCCGGGACACCGCTTCCTACGAGCAGTACTTC
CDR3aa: CASSSRDTASYEQYF

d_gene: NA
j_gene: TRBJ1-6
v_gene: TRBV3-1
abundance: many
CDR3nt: TGTGCCAGCAGCCAAGATTTAGGGTTGGGACTCCACTTT
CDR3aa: CASSQDLGLGLHF

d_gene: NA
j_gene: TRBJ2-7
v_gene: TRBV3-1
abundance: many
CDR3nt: TGTGCCAGCAGCCATTCAGGCAGGGACTACGAGCAGTACTTC
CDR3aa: CASSHSGRDYEQYF

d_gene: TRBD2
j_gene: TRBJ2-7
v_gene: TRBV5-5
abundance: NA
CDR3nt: TGTGCCAGCGGCCGAGGACTAGCGGGGGTCTACGAGCAGTACTTC
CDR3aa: CASGRGLAGVYEQYF

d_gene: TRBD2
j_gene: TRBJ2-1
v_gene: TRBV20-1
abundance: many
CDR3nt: TGCAGTGCGGTAACTAGCGGGAGGGCCTACAATGAGCAGTTCTTC
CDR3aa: CSAVTSGRAYNEQFF

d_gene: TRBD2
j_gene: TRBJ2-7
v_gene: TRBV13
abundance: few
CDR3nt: TGTGCCAGCAGCCCACAGCGGGGGCTGACCTACGAGCAGTACTTC
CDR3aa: CASSPQRGLTYEQYF

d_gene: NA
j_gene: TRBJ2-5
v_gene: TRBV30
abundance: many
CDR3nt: TGTGCCTGGAACCAGGTAGTCGGGAAAGAGACCCAGTACTTC
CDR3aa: CAWNQVVGKETQYF

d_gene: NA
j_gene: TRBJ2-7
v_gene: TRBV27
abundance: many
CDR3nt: TGTGCCAGCAGTTTATCCGGGCGCGAGCAGTACTTC
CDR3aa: CASSLSGREQYF

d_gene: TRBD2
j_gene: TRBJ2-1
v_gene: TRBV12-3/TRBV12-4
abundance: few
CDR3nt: TGTGCCAGCGGCCCGGGCGGACTAGCGGGGGGCGAGCAGTTCTTC
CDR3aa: CASGPGGLAGGEQFF

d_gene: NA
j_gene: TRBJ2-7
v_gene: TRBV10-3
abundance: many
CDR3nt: TGTGCCATCAGTGAGTCGTCAGGACTCTACGAGCAGTACTTC
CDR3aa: CAISESSGLYEQYF